This T cell receptor beta chain was obtained from a study of vaccination and CD4 T cells after COVID-19. The wider study: Convalescent donors were composed of six males and four females, of whom two were Hispanic. The cells were exposed to overlapping spike peptides originating from SARS-CoV-2, HCoV-NL63, HCoV-OC43 and HCoV-229E for stimulation.

Cultured CD4+ T cells had their DNA profiled by the Oncomine TCR Beta short-read assay. TCRdb analysed the PCR reads with MiXCR anew, one entry per CDR3 protein. In the table there are approximately 10,000 distinct CDR3 sequences, about 57% of which are singletons. This clonotype has a handful of counts. Antigen unknown. Described treatment: roughly 11-day PBMC culture with coronavirus spike peptide pools or control peptides (ViraFEST assay). Half the growth medium was swapped for new IL-2 medium on days 3 and 7. Germline CDR1 LNHDA, CDR2 SQIVND (reference sequence). The CDR3 extends over 14 amino acids. V was pared by 3 bases and J by 6 bases, with 15 bases between.

This chain links TRBV19 with TRBJ2-7; maybe TRBD2 (6 bases). Sequencing was performed on CD4+ T cells from blood, cultured in vitro. This TCR came from a human donor who had recovered from COVID-19. CDR3 in DNA: TGTGCCAGTAGTATGGTGGGGGGAGCCCCCGAGCAGTACTTC. This translates into CASSMVGGAPEQYF.